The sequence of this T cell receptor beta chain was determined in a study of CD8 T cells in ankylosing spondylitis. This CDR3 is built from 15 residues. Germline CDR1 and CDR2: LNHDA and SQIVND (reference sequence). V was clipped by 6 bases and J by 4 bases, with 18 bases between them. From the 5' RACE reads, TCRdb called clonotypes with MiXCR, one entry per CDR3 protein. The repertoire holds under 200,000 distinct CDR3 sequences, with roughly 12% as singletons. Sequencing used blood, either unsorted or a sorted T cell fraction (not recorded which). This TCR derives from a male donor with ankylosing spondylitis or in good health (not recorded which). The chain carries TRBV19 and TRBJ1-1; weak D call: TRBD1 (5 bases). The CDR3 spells CASSLGVGKGTEAFF. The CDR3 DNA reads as TGTGCCAGTAGCCTAGGGGTCGGTAAGGGCACTGAAGCTTTCTTT.